This TCR beta chain was sequenced in a study of blood T cell repertoires in COVID-19. Study-level information: Material from acute and convalescent COVID-19 was sourced from the United States, Italy and Spain. PBMCs, B-cell-depleted T cells, or T cells were the source of the cDNA or gDNA that made up the material.

Per the study methods: Quantification of nucleated cells was approximated via reference gene primer amplification. Only in-frame clones appear in the TCRdb table, and some are missing; sequencing was by immunoSEQ multiplex PCR. The V and J calls and the clone size are those of that table, but D and trimming were determined from the DNA. Counted here are 150,000 to 200,000 clones, under 80% occurring once; the ten biggest clones make up approximately 12%. Germline V gene lookup returns CDR1 SGHVS and CDR2 FQNEAQ. CDR3 length: 17 residues. V was trimmed by 2 bases and J by 2 bases, leaving 13 bases between them.

The chain is built from TRBV7-8 and TRBJ2-6; D is perhaps TRBD1 (6 bases). Source material: peripheral blood. This receptor was taken from a man aged 45 to 65 who had recovered from COVID-19. The CDR3 reads CASSLKGVETGANVLTF. The CDR3 DNA is TGTGCCAGCAGCTTAAAGGGGGTGGAGACTGGGGCCAACGTCCTGACTTTC.